These 23 T cell receptor beta chains came from one sample sequenced in a study of cytomegalovirus exposure and HLA in healthy donors. The PCR ran on 60 Vbeta and 13 Jbeta primers. Generated by immunoSEQ multiplex PCR, the TCRdb table keeps only in-frame clones and is missing some. The table lists 150,000 to 200,000 clones, about 9.4% of them singletons. Material for sequencing was PBMCs. These receptor sequences come from a woman under 40 in good health and CMV-seropositive.

This clone was counted only a few times. The chain recombines TRBV7-9 with TRBJ1-1; the D gene is possibly TRBD1 (6 bases). CDR1 is SEHNR, CDR2 FQNEAQ, per germline (reference sequence). The CDR3 covers 14 residues. V lost 1 base to trimming and J lost 9 bases, with 15 bases between them. The CDR3 DNA reads TGTGCCAGCAGCTTAGAAGGGACAATGGGCAAAGCTTTCTTT. It is translated as CASSLEGTMGKAFF.

This clone was detected a few times. This rearrangement joins TRBV6-1 to TRBJ1-2; possible D gene TRBD1, 5 bases. Germline loops: CDR1 MNHNS, CDR2 SASEGT. V was trimmed by 6 bases and J by 7 bases, leaving 15 bases between them. This CDR3 is built from 13 residues. The CDR3 DNA reads as TGTGCCAGCAGGAAAACAGGTGCCGGTGGCTACACCTTC. This sequence encodes CASRKTGAGGYTF.

V usage is TRBV5-1 and J usage is TRBJ2-1; TRBD2 aligns across 11 bases. J was trimmed by 8 bases and V by 3 bases; bases with no gene match: 4. The CDR3 consists of 14 residues. Per the germline V gene, CDR1 is SGHRS and CDR2 is YFSETQ. For the CDR3, the DNA is TGCGCCAGCAGCTCTACTAGCGGGAGCGATGAGCAGTTCTTC. It specifies CASSSTSGSDEQFF.

This clone has a handful of counts. J is TRBJ1-2 and V is TRBV4-2; D might be TRBD1 (6 bases). V lost 0 bases and J 7 bases, leaving 18 bases between the germline ends. CDR3 length: 16 residues. Germline CDR1 and CDR2: LGHNA and YNFKEQ. The CDR3 loop is CASSQEGGRWFGGYTF. The CDR3 DNA reads as TGTGCCAGCAGCCAAGAAGGGGGACGGTGGTTTGGTGGCTACACCTTC.

The chain carries TRBV7-3 and TRBJ2-1; tentative D call: TRBD2 (6 bases). The germline V gene has CDR1 SGHTA and CDR2 FQGTGA. The CDR3 consists of 12 residues. The V gene lost 2 bases and the J gene lost 8 bases, with 7 bases spanning the gap. CDR3 protein: CASSLPGDEQFF. DNA of the CDR3: TGTGCCAGCAGCTTACCGGGGGATGAGCAGTTCTTC. The full variable domain, in which reference TRBV7-3 and TRBJ2-1 provide the parts outside the CDR3, is GAGVSQTPSNKVTEKGKYVELRCDPISGHTALYWYRQSLGQGPEFLIYFQGTGAADDSGLPNDRFFAVRPEGSVSTLKIQRTERGDSAVYLCASSLPGDEQFFGPGTRLTVL.

The chain joins TRBV6-6 to TRBJ2-3, with a tentative D call TRBD1 (6 bases). CDR1 is MNHNY, CDR2 SVGAGI, per germline (reference sequence). The CDR3 totals 13 residues. Trimming stripped 6 bases from V and 5 bases from J, with 12 bases between. The CDR3 region is CASRSGHIDTQYF. The CDR3 region has the DNA TGTGCCAGCAGATCGGGACATATAGATACGCAGTATTTT.

The gene calls are TRBV10-1 and TRBJ2-7; 8 bases are shared with TRBD2. The CDR3 extends over 15 amino acids. J gave up 6 bases and V 1 base, and 8 bases lay outside the gene matches. Germline CDR1 WNHNN, CDR2 SYGVQD (reference sequence). DNA of the CDR3: TGCGCCAGCAGTGAGTTAGCGGGAAGCGGGAGCGAGCAGTACTTC. Its translation is CASSELAGSGSEQYF.

The chain couples TRBV11-2 to TRBJ2-5, with 11 bases that match TRBD2. With V trimmed by 3 bases and J by 3 bases, 6 bases remained unmatched. The CDR3 has 16 residues. The germline gives CDR1 SGHAT, CDR2 FQNNGV. In DNA form, the CDR3 reads TGTGCCAGCAGCTTTAGCCTAGCGGGAGGTAAAGAGACCCAGTACTTC. This gives the protein CASSFSLAGGKETQYF.

The chain carries TRBV7-2 and TRBJ2-5; 9 bases are a match to TRBD1. The CDR3 length is 15 residues. The germline CDR1 and CDR2 sequences are SGHTA and FQGNSA. With 4 bases clipped from V and 4 bases from J, the junction kept 7 bases outside the gene matches. This CDR3 reads CASSSGQGVIETQYF. In DNA form, the CDR3 reads TGTGCCAGCAGCTCGGGACAGGGTGTAATAGAGACCCAGTACTTC.

This chain uses TRBV10-3 with TRBJ2-2, with D uncertain. The CDR3 extends over 13 amino acids. The germline V and J ends were trimmed by 6 bases and 1 base, with 6 bases remaining between them. CDR1 ENHRY and CDR2 SYGVKD come from the germline V gene. The CDR3 DNA is TGTGCCATCAGAAGACAGAACACCGGGGAGCTGTTTTTT. Its translation: CAIRRQNTGELFF.

V is TRBV5-1 and J is TRBJ2-6; TRBD1 might be the D (5 bases). The V gene's germline CDR1 is SGHRS and CDR2 YFSETQ. CDR3 length: 15 amino acids. The germline V and J ends were trimmed by 4 bases and 2 bases, with 10 bases remaining between them. CDR3 DNA sequence: TGCGCCAGCAGCGGTCAGGGTGCTGGGGCCAACGTCCTGACTTTC. Translating it yields CASSGQGAGANVLTF. The variable domain in full, with the rest retrieved from reference TRBV5-1 and TRBJ2-6, is KAGVTQTPRYLIKTRGQQVTLSCSPISGHRSVSWYQQTPGQGLQFLFEYFSETQRNKGNFPGRFSGRQFSNSRSEMNVSTLELGDSALYLCASSGQGAGANVLTFGAGSRLTVL.

The chain recombines TRBV6-4 with TRBJ1-2, with a weak D call TRBD1 (5 bases). This CDR3 spans 14 amino acids. Looked up from germline, CDR1 is MRHNA and CDR2 is SNTAGT. Between the trimmed V and J ends, which lost 8 bases and 2 bases, there was a span of 15 bases. This CDR3 reads CASPPGDRNYGYTF. The CDR3 coding sequence is TGTGCCAGCCCCCCCGGTGACAGAAACTATGGCTACACCTTC.

This chain connects TRBV2 to TRBJ2-1; D remains ambiguous. Trimming took off 3 bases at V and 9 bases at J, with 9 bases between the two ends. The CDR3 covers 12 residues. Germline CDR1 reads SNHLY; CDR2 reads FYNNEI. CDR3 nucleotides: TGTGCCAGCAGTGATAGGCGGAGTGAGCAGTTCTTC. Translation gives CASSDRRSEQFF. Complete variable domain (other parts from reference TRBV2 and TRBJ2-1): EPEVTQTPSHQVTQMGQEVILRCVPISNHLYFYWYRQILGQKVEFLVSFYNNEISEKSEIFDDQFSVERPDGSNFTLKIRSTKLEDSAMYFCASSDRRSEQFFGPGTRLTVL.

This clone was seen more than once but under ten times. The chain employs TRBV7-7 and TRBJ2-1, with TRBD2 matching over 15 bases. V lost 4 bases, J lost 6 bases, and 4 bases stayed unmatched. CDR3 length: 16 residues. Germline V gives CDR1 SSHAT, CDR2 FNYEAQ (reference sequence). The CDR3 DNA reads TGTGCCAGCAGCTCGGGACTAGCGGGAGGCCGCAATGAGCAGTTCTTC. It is translated as CASSSGLAGGRNEQFF.

This clone came up a few times. V and J are TRBV30 and TRBJ1-2, with D tentatively TRBD1 (5 bases). V lost 0 bases and J lost 4, with 15 bases in between. Germline V CDR1 and CDR2: GTSNPN, SVGIG (reference sequence). This CDR3 has 15 amino acids. This CDR3 reads CAWSVQAGRSYGYTF. CDR3 bases: TGTGCCTGGAGTGTACAGGCTGGCAGAAGCTATGGCTACACCTTC.

This chain joins TRBV30 and TRBJ2-1; possibly TRBD1 for D (6 bases). The germline V and J ends were trimmed by 0 bases and 0 bases, with 12 bases remaining between them. CDR3 length: 16 amino acids. The germline gives CDR1 GTSNPN, CDR2 SVGIG (reference sequence). The chain's CDR3 is CAWSVGDTNSYNEQFF. The CDR3 coding sequence is TGTGCCTGGAGTGTAGGGGACACCAACTCCTACAATGAGCAGTTCTTC.

There are a few counts of this clone. The chain couples TRBV5-1 to TRBJ2-3; D unclear. Trimming took off 0 bases at V and 2 bases at J, with 10 bases between the two ends. The germline gives CDR1 SGHRS, CDR2 YFSETQ. This CDR3 has 15 amino acids. CDR3 loop: CASSLVLAVTDTQYF. In DNA form, the CDR3 reads TGCGCCAGCAGCTTGGTTCTGGCTGTCACAGATACGCAGTATTTT. Based on the CDR3 plus reference TRBV5-1 and TRBJ2-3, the full variable domain is KAGVTQTPRYLIKTRGQQVTLSCSPISGHRSVSWYQQTPGQGLQFLFEYFSETQRNKGNFPGRFSGRQFSNSRSEMNVSTLELGDSALYLCASSLVLAVTDTQYFGPGTRLTVL.

V gene TRBV5-1 combines with J gene TRBJ1-5; D is undetermined. V lost 0 bases to trimming and J lost 6 bases, with 10 bases between them. The CDR3 runs 14 residues. Looked up from germline, CDR1 is SGHRS and CDR2 is YFSETQ. Written as DNA, the CDR3 is TGCGCCAGCAGCTTGGGGCAGTCTGGTCAGCCCCAGCATTTT. Its translation: CASSLGQSGQPQHF.

This clone was seen a few times. Other DNA sequences in the sample encode the same CDR3. V usage is TRBV5-1 and J usage is TRBJ1-3; no definite D call. V gave up 4 bases and J gave up 4 bases, with 3 bases separating them. Germline CDR1 reads SGHRS; CDR2 reads YFSETQ. The CDR3 spans 11 residues. The CDR3, as DNA: TGCGCCAGCAGCAGCGGAAACACCATATATTTT. Residues: CASSSGNTIYF. The complete variable domain, with remaining parts taken from reference TRBV5-1 and TRBJ1-3, reads KAGVTQTPRYLIKTRGQQVTLSCSPISGHRSVSWYQQTPGQGLQFLFEYFSETQRNKGNFPGRFSGRQFSNSRSEMNVSTLELGDSALYLCASSSGNTIYFGEGSWLTVV.

The V and J genes are TRBV5-5 and TRBJ2-7; D is uncertain. There are 13 residues in the CDR3. V gave up 1 base and J gave up 3 bases, with 8 bases separating them. CDR1 and CDR2 from the germline V gene are SGHKS and YYEKEE (reference sequence). CDR3 region: CASSLNGDYEQYF. The CDR3 coding sequence is TGTGCCAGCAGCTTGAACGGTGACTACGAGCAGTACTTC.

The sample holds a few counts of this clone. The chain joins TRBV5-4 to TRBJ2-1; possibly TRBD1 for D (6 bases). The CDR3 extends over 13 amino acids. Trimming stripped 3 bases from V and 15 bases from J, with 19 bases between. CDR1 is SGHNT and CDR2 is YYREEE in the germline V gene (reference sequence). CDR3 sequence (DNA): TGTGCCAGCAGCTCGGGTCGACAGGCTCCTTGGTTCTTC. As protein: CASSSGRQAPWFF.

The chain carries TRBV10-3 and TRBJ2-5, with D unresolved. Germline V lookup: CDR1 ENHRY, CDR2 SYGVKD. The CDR3 sequence is 14 residues long. The germline V and J ends were trimmed by 0 bases and 5 bases, with 10 bases remaining between them. Here the CDR3 DNA reads TGTGCCATCAGTGAGTCCTTGTATCTGGAGACCCAGTACTTC. It is translated as CAISESLYLETQYF.

This clone was counted only a few times. The gene calls are TRBV5-5 and TRBJ2-7; 7 positions agree with TRBD2. V dropped 7 bases and J dropped 7; count of bases not matched to a gene: 8. Germline CDR1 reads SGHKS; CDR2 reads YYEKEE (reference sequence). The CDR3 spans 12 residues. Written as DNA, the CDR3 is TGTGCCAGCCGGCGGGGGTTTCAAGAGCAGTACTTC. This gives the protein CASRRGFQEQYF.